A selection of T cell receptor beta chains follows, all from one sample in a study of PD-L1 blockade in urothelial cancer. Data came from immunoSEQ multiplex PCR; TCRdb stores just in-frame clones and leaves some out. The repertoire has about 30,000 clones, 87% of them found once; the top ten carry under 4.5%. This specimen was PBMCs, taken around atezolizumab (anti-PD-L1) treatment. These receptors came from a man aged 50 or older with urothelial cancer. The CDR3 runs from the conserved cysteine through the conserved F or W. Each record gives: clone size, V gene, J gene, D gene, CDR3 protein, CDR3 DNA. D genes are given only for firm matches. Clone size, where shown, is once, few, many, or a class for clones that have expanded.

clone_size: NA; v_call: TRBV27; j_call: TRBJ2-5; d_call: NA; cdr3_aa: CASSAYRVGETQYF; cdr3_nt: TGTGCCAGCAGTGCCTACAGGGTGGGAGAGACCCAGTACTTC
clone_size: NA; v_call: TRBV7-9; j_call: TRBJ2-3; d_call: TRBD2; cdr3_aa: CASSPRRTGGGPKDTQYF; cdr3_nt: TGTGCCAGCAGCCCAAGACGTACTGGCGGGGGGCCGAAAGATACGCAGTATTTT
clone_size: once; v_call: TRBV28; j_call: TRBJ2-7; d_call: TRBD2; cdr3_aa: CASSLGLATYEQYF; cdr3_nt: TGTGCCAGCAGTTTGGGACTAGCAACCTACGAGCAGTACTTC
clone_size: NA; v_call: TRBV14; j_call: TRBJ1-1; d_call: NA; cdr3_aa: CASSQRKGGHTEAFF; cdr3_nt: TGTGCCAGCAGCCAAAGGAAGGGGGGGCACACTGAAGCTTTCTTT
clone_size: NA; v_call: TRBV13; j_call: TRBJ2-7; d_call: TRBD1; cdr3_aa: CASSTQGARVEQYF; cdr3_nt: TGTGCCAGCAGCACACAGGGGGCGCGGGTCGAGCAGTACTTC
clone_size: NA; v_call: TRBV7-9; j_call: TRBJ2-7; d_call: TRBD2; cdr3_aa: CASSENSGGVYEQYF; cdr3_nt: TGTGCCAGCAGCGAGAACAGCGGGGGTGTGTACGAGCAGTACTTC
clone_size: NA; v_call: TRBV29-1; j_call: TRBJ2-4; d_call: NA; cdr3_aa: CSVVVGADIQYF; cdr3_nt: TGCAGCGTAGTTGTTGGGGCGGACATTCAGTACTTC
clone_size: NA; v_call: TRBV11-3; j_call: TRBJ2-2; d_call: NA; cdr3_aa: CASRYQGSGELFF; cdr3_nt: TGTGCCAGCAGATATCAGGGTAGCGGGGAGCTGTTTTTT
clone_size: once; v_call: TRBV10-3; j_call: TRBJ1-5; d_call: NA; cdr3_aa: CATQGGDQPQHF; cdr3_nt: TGTGCCACCCAGGGAGGGGATCAGCCCCAGCATTTT
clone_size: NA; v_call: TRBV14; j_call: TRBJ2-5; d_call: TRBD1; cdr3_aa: CASSQNPDRGGETQYF; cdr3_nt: TGTGCCAGCAGCCAAAATCCTGACAGGGGTGGAGAGACCCAGTACTTC